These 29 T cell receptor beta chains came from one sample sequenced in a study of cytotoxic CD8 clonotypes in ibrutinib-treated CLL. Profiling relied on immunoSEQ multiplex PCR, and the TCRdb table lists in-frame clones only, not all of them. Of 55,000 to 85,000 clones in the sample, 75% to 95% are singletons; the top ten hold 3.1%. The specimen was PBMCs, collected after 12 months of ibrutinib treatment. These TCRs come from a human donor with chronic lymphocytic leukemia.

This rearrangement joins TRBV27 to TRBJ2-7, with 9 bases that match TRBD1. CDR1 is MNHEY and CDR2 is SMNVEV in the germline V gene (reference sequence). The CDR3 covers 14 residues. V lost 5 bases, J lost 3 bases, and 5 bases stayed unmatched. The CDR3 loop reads CASSRRDRDYEQYF. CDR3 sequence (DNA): TGTGCCAGCAGTCGCCGGGACAGGGACTACGAGCAGTACTTC.

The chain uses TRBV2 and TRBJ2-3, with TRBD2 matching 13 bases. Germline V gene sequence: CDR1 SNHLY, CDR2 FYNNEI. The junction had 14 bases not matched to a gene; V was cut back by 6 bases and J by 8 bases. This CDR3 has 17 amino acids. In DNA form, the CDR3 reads TGTGCCAGCAGCAAAGGCGGGACTAGCGGGAAAATACGTACGCAGTATTTT. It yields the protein CASSKGGTSGKIRTQYF.

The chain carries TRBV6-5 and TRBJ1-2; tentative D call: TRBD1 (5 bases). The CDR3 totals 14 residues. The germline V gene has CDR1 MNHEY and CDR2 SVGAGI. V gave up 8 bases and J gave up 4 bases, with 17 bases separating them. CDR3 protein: CASATGPEFYGYTF. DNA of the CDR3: TGTGCCAGCGCCACAGGCCCCGAATTCTATGGCTACACCTTC.

The CDR3 DNA sequence: TGTGCCAGCACCCTCTCCCCGGCAGATGGAAACACCATATATTTT. Its translation: CASTLSPADGNTIYF. J is TRBJ1-3 and V is TRBV9; D unclear. The CDR3 runs 15 residues. Germline V CDR1 and CDR2: SGDLS, YYNGEE. The germline V and J ends were trimmed by 6 bases and 3 bases, with 16 bases remaining between them.

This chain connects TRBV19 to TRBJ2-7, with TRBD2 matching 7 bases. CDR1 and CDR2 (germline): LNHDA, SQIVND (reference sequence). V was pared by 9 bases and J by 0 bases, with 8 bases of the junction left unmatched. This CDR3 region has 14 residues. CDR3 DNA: TGTGCCAGCAACTGGGGCGGGAGCTCCTACGAGCAGTACTTC. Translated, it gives CASNWGGSSYEQYF.

The CDR3 here is CASSLGQTFYGYTF. The CDR3, as DNA: TGTGCCAGCAGCTTAGGACAGACTTTTTATGGCTACACCTTC. The chain has TRBV7-2 and TRBJ1-2; weak D call: TRBD1 (5 bases). This CDR3 has 14 amino acids. With 1 base removed from V and 5 bases from J, the gap between germline ends came to 11 bases. Per germline, CDR1 SGHTA and CDR2 FQGNSA.

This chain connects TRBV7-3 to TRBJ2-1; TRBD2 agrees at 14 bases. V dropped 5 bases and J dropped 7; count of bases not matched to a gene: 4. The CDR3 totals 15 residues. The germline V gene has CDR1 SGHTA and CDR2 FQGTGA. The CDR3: CASSPGTSGSNEQFF. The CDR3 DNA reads TGTGCCAGCAGCCCAGGGACTAGCGGGAGTAATGAGCAGTTCTTC.

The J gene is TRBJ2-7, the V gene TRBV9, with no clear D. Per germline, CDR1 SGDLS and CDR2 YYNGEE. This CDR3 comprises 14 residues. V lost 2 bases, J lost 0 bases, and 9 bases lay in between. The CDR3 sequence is CASSVTLSSYEQYF. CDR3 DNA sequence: TGTGCCAGCAGCGTGACACTTAGCTCCTACGAGCAGTACTTC.

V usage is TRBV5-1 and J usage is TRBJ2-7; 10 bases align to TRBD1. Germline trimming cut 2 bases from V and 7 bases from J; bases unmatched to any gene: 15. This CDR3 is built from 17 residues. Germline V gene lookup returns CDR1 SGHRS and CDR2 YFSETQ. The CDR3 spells CASSFSLPDRGLWEQYF. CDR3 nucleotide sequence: TGCGCCAGCAGCTTCTCTCTTCCCGACAGGGGGCTTTGGGAGCAGTACTTC.

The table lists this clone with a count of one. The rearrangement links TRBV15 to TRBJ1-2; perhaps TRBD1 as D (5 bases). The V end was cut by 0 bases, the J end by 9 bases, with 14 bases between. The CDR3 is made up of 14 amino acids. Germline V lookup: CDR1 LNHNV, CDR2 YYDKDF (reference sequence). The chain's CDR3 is CATSRDGAISSYTF. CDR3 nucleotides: TGTGCCACCAGCAGAGACGGGGCCATAAGTAGCTACACCTTC.

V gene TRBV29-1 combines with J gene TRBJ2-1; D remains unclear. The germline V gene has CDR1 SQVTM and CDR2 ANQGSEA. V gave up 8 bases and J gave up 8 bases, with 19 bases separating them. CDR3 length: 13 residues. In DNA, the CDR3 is TGCAGCCCCCCCCTCCCCCCTCGCGATGAGCAGTTCTTC. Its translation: CSPPLPPRDEQFF.

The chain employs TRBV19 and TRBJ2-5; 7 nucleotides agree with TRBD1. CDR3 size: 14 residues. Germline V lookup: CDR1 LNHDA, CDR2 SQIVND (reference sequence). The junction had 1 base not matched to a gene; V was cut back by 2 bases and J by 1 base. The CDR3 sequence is CASSITGAQETQYF. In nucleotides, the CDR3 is TGTGCCAGTAGTATAACAGGGGCCCAAGAGACCCAGTACTTC.

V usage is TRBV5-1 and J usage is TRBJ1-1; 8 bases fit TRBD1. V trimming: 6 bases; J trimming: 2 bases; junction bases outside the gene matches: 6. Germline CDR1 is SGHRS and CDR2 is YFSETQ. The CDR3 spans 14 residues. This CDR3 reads CASTMDRVNTEAFF. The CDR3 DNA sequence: TGCGCCAGCACCATGGACAGGGTAAACACTGAAGCTTTCTTT.

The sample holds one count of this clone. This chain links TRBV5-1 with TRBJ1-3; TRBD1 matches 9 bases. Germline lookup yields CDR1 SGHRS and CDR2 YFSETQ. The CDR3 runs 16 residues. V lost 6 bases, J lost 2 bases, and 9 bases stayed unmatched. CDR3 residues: CASTWDRAGAGNTIYF. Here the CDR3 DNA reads TGCGCCAGCACCTGGGACAGGGCTGGGGCTGGAAACACCATATATTTT.

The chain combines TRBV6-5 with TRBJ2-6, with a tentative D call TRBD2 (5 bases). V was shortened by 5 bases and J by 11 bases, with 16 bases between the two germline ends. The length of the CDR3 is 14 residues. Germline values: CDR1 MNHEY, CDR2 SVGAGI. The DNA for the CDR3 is TGTGCCAGCAGTGCATGGACTCAGGCGGACGTCCTGACTTTC. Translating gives CASSAWTQADVLTF.

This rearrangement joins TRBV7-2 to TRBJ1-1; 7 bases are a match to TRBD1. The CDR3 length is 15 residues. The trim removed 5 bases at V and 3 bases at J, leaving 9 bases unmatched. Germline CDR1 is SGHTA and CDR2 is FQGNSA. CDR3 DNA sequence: TGTGCCAGCAGCCTGAAGACAGGGACTTACACTGAAGCTTTCTTT. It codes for CASSLKTGTYTEAFF. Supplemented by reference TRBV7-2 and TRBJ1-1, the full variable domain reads GAGVSQSPSNKVTEKGKDVELRCDPISGHTALYWYRQSLGQGLEFLIYFQGNSAPDKSGLPSDRFSAERTGGSVSTLTIQRTQQEDSAVYLCASSLKTGTYTEAFFGQGTRLTVV.

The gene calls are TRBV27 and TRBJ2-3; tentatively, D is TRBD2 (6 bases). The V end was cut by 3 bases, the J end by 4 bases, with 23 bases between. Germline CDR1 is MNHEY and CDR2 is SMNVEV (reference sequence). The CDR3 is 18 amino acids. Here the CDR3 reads CASSFAQRQGGQSDTQYF. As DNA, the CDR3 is TGTGCCAGCAGTTTTGCCCAAAGGCAGGGAGGTCAATCAGATACGCAGTATTTT.

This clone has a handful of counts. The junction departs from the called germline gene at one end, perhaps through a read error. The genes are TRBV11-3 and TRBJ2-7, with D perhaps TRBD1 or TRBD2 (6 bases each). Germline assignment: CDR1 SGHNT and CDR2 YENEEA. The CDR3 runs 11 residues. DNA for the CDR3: TGTGCCAGCAGCTTAAGGGGGGAGTCCTCCTTC. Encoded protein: CASSLRGESSF.

The CDR3 DNA follows: TGTGCCAGCAGTTCATTTAGACAGGGGGCCTTTAGCAATCAGCCCCAGCATTTT. Its translation is CASSSFRQGAFSNQPQHF. This sequence joins TRBV2 and TRBJ1-5, with 10 bases fitting TRBD1. Germline CDR1 SNHLY, CDR2 FYNNEI. With V trimmed by 5 bases and J by 0 bases, 10 bases remained unmatched. The CDR3 is 18 residues long.

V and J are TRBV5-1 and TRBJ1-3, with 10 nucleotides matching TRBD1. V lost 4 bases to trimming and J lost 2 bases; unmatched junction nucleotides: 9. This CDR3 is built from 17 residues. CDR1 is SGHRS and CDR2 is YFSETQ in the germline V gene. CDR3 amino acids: CASSQTIGQGAGNTIYF. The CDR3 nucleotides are TGCGCCAGCAGCCAAACGATCGGACAGGGGGCTGGAAACACCATATATTTT.

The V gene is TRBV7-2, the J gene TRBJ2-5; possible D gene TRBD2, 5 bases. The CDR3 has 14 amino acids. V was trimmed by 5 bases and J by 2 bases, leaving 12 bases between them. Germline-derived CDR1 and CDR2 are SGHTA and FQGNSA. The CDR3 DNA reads TGTGCCAGCAGCCCTGGGCGGGTACAAGAGACCCAGTACTTC. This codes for CASSPGRVQETQYF.

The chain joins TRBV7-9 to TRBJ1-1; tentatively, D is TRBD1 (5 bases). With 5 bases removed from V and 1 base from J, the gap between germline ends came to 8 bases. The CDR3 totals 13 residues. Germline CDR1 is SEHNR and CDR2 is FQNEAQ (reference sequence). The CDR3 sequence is CASSRDGNTEAFF. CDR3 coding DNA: TGTGCCAGCAGCCGGGACGGGAACACTGAAGCTTTCTTT.

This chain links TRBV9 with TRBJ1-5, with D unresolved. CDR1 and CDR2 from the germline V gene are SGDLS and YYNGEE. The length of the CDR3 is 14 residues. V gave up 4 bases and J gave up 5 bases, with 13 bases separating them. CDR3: CASSPGGLDQPQHF. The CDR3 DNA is TGTGCCAGCAGCCCAGGAGGGCTTGATCAGCCCCAGCATTTT.

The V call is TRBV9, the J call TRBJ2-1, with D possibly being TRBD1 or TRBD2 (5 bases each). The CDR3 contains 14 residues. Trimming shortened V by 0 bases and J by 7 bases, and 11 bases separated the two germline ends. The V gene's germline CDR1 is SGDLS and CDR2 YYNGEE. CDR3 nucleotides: TGTGCCAGCAGCGTAGTATCATGGGGGAATGAGCAGTTCTTC. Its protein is CASSVVSWGNEQFF.

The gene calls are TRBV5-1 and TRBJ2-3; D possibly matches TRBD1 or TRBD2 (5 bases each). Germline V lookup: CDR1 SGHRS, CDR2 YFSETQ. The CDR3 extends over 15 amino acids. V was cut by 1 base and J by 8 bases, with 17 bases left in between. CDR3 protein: CASSLRLGESGTQYF. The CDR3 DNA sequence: TGCGCCAGCAGCTTGAGGCTAGGGGAGAGCGGTACGCAGTATTTT.

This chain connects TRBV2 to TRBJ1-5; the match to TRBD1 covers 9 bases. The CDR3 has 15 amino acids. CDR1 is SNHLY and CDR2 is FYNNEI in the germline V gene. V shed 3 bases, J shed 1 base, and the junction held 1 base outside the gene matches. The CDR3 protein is CASSEGTGSNQPQHF. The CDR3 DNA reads TGTGCCAGCAGTGAGGGGACAGGGAGCAATCAGCCCCAGCATTTT.

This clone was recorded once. The CDR3 sequence is CASSPLGQGALGYTF. The CDR3 nucleotides read TGTGCCAGCAGCCCACTGGGACAGGGGGCTTTGGGCTACACCTTC. The chain couples TRBV7-2 to TRBJ1-2, with 12 positions matching TRBD1. CDR1 and CDR2 (germline): SGHTA, FQGNSA. CDR3 length: 15 residues. Germline trimming cut 5 bases from V and 8 bases from J; bases unmatched to any gene: 9.

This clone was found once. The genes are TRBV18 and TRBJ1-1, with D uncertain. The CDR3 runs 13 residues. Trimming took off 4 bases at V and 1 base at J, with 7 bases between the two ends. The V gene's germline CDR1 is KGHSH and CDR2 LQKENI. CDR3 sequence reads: CASSRTENTEAFF. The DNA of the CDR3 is TGTGCCAGCTCACGTACAGAGAACACTGAAGCTTTCTTT.

Here the CDR3 reads CASSHTGQGGGYTF. The CDR3 nucleotides read TGTGCCAGCAGCCACACTGGCCAGGGAGGTGGCTACACCTTC. This chain links TRBV7-9 with TRBJ1-2, with D perhaps TRBD1 (5 bases). The V gene's germline CDR1 is SEHNR and CDR2 FQNEAQ (reference sequence). This CDR3 spans 14 amino acids. The germline V and J ends were trimmed by 5 bases and 7 bases, with 17 bases remaining between them. The entire variable domain, with the rest obtained from reference TRBV7-9 and TRBJ1-2, is as follows: DTGVSQNPRHKITKRGQNVTFRCDPISEHNRLYWYRQTLGQGPEFLTYFQNEAQLEKSRLLSDRFSAERPKGSFSTLEIQRTEQGDSAMYLCASSHTGQGGGYTFGSGTRLTVV.